The clone carrying this T cell receptor (beta chain) has ten or more counts. Germline-derived CDR1 and CDR2 are SGHAT and FQNNGV. Germline trimming cut 2 bases from V and 2 bases from J; bases unmatched to any gene: 6. This CDR3 has 15 amino acids. These data are taken from a study of regulatory T cells in long-lasting Graves disease. Whole-study context: Prior antithyroid drug treatment in newly diagnosed Graves' patients lasted under 3 months.

Time point here: newly diagnosed GD, antithyroid drugs for less than 3 months. PBMC RNA was the source of the TCR library. According to the study, TCR beta libraries were built with iRepertoire HTBI primers and CDR3-region Arm-PCR. From the multiplex PCR reads, TCRdb called clonotypes with MiXCR, one entry per CDR3 protein. The sample holds some 500,000 distinct CDR3 sequences; around 16% are singletons and the top ten take roughly 25%. This same sample was also part of a study on T cells in Graves' hyperthyroidism and ophthalmopathy. This second study notes: Reasons for excluding patients were uncontrolled infection, other autoimmune disease, pregnancy or lactation.

This material consisted of peripheral blood mononuclear cells (PBMCs), taken at new diagnosis, from a patient treated with antithyroid drugs. The clonotype comes from a woman aged 35 to 59 with Graves disease. The chain is built from TRBV11-2 and TRBJ2-7; TRBD1 matches at 7 bases. CDR3: CASSLLGQPTYEQYF. CDR3 DNA sequence: TGTGCCAGCAGCTTATTGGGACAGCCTACCTACGAGCAGTACTTC.